This T cell receptor beta chain was found in a study of blood T cell repertoires in COVID-19. Looking at the study overall: COVID-19 samples collected from the United States, Italy and Spain covered acute and convalescent phases. Sources were T cells, B-cell-depleted T cells, or PBMCs; the material itself was cDNA or gDNA.

As processed by the authors: Amplification with reference gene primers provided the estimates of nucleated cell counts. The repertoire was sequenced with immunoSEQ multiplex PCR; TCRdb's copy has only in-frame clones and lacks some. The D gene and trimming were derived from the DNA, and the V and J assignments and clone size from that table. Of roughly 330,000 clones in the sample, more than 70% were seen once. CDR1 and CDR2 from the germline V gene are MNHEY and SMNVEV (reference sequence). The CDR3 extends over 14 amino acids. The V gene lost 6 bases and the J gene lost 7 bases, with 13 bases spanning the gap.

This chain uses TRBV27 with TRBJ1-6, with D possibly TRBD1 on 5 matching bases. Material: peripheral blood. This clonotype originated in a woman aged 45-59 years with acute or convalescent COVID-19. CDR3 in amino acids: CASRGLGRNSPLHF. CDR3 DNA sequence: TGTGCCAGCAGGGGGCTTGGAAGGAATTCACCCCTCCACTTT.